This TCR beta chain was captured in a study of blood T cell repertoires in COVID-19. About the study: The United States, Italy and Spain were the sources of the acute and convalescent COVID-19 samples.

Study members were between about 18 and 89 years old and lived in 24 US regions. Original analysis: Scientists estimated how many nucleated cells there were by amplifying reference gene primers. Clones were sequenced by immunoSEQ multiplex PCR, and TCRdb holds only the in-frame ones, with some missing. The DNA was the basis for D and trimming; V, J and clone size are from that table. The data show some 220,000 clones, about four fifths seen once. The V gene end was trimmed by 5 bases and the J gene end by 0 bases; junction bases not matched to a gene: 5. Germline CDR1 reads SGHRS; CDR2 reads YFSETQ. The CDR3 consists of 14 residues.

Sequencing input: PBMCs or T cells enriched from blood (not recorded which). The J gene is TRBJ2-7, the V gene TRBV5-1; 7 bases line up with TRBD2. This clonotype was sampled from a woman aged 40 to 49 with acute COVID-19. In DNA form, the CDR3 reads TGCGCCAGCAGGGGTCTAGCGGACTCCTACGAGCAGTACTTC. This gives the protein CASRGLADSYEQYF.